The 10 T cell receptor beta chains below were found in one sample sequenced in a study of glioma-infiltrating T cells (dated by TCRdb to between 2015 and 2016). Sequenced using an Illumina MiSeq. The iRepertoire nested amplicon-rescue multiplex PCR (arm-PCR) platform was used to amplify TCR alpha and beta CDR3 regions from RNA. TCRdb passed the public sequencing reads through fastp at Q25 and MiXCR, retaining productive beta sequences. Each record represents a unique CDR3 protein, reported with the most common genes and DNA among its rows. This sample comprises fewer than 200,000 distinct CDR3 sequences, approximately 30% of them detected only once. The leading ten clones occupy 20% to 25% of the sample. The sample was glioma tissue, nonneoplastic brain tissue, or PBMCs (not recorded which). The source is a human donor with low-grade glioma or glioblastoma, undergoing nonglioma brain surgery, or in good health (not recorded which).

This clonotype showed up many times. The J gene is TRBJ2-3, the V gene TRBV3-1, with TRBD2 matching 12 bases. The CDR3 is made up of 15 amino acids. Losses at the gene ends were 7 bases for V and 4 bases for J; bases not matched to a gene: 6. CDR1 and CDR2 (germline): LGHDT, YNNKEL (reference sequence). The CDR3 region is CASTKTSGSADTQYF. The CDR3 DNA reads TGTGCCAGCACCAAGACTAGCGGGAGTGCAGATACGCAGTATTTT.

This clonotype was counted ten times or more. V gene TRBV20-1 combines with J gene TRBJ2-7; a weak D match, TRBD2 (6 bases). Germline V gives CDR1 DFQATT, CDR2 SNEGSKA (reference sequence). This CDR3 spans 13 amino acids. V lost 2 bases and J 7 bases, leaving 15 bases between the germline ends. The CDR3 DNA follows: TGCAGTGCTAGAAATCCGGGAGCCCAAGAGCAGTACTTC. This codes for CSARNPGAQEQYF.

This clonotype was seen more than once but under ten times. The chain combines TRBV5-1 with TRBJ2-7, with TRBD2 matching 11 bases. Trimming cost V 2 bases and J 2 bases; bases outside gene matches: 6. The CDR3 totals 16 residues. Germline V gene data show CDR1 as SGHRS and CDR2 as YFSETQ. CDR3 amino acids: CASSLTSGRTPYEQYF. The CDR3 DNA sequence: TGCGCCAGCAGCTTAACTAGCGGGAGAACCCCCTACGAGCAGTACTTC.

This clonotype was found a few times. The junction and the germline gene differ at one end; a read error may be behind it. The rearrangement uses TRBV11-2 and TRBJ2-3; D is unresolved. Germline V CDR1 and CDR2: SGHAT, FQNNGV. The CDR3 sequence is 14 residues long. The CDR3 bases are TGTGCCAGCAGCTTAGCCAAGGCCACAGATGCGCAGTATTTT. Residues: CASSLAKATDAQYF.

This clonotype was counted many times. The chain carries TRBV2 and TRBJ1-5; no firm D call. This CDR3 has 14 residues. Between the trimmed V and J ends, which lost 7 bases and 1 base, there was a span of 11 bases. CDR1 SNHLY and CDR2 FYNNEI come from the germline V gene. In nucleotides, the CDR3 is TGTGCCAGCAAAGGAGGGCCCAGCAATCAGCCCCAGCATTTT. Translating it yields CASKGGPSNQPQHF.

In its sample, this clonotype was seen many times. The gene calls are TRBV20-1 and TRBJ1-5; 7 positions match TRBD1. CDR3 length: 18 amino acids. J lost 1 base, V lost 6 bases, and 18 bases had no gene match. CDR1 and CDR2 (germline): DFQATT, SNEGSKA (reference sequence). The CDR3 loop reads CSAPDLRGGPSSNQPQHF. DNA for the CDR3: TGCAGTGCCCCCGACCTCAGAGGGGGCCCTTCAAGCAATCAGCCCCAGCATTTT.

As concerns this clonotype: A much larger clone differs from this one at a single base, so this may be a read error. CDR3 coding DNA: TGTGCCAGAAGAACTAGCGGGAGGGCTTCCTCGCGGGAGCAGTACTTC. It is translated as CARRTSGRASSREQYF. The rearrangement joins TRBV27 to TRBJ2-7, with 13 nucleotides matching TRBD2. Losses at the gene ends were 9 bases for V and 7 bases for J; bases not matched to a gene: 15. The CDR3 sequence is 16 residues long. CDR1 is MNHEY and CDR2 is SMNVEV in the germline V gene (reference sequence).

This clonotype was found many times. The J gene is TRBJ2-7, the V gene TRBV20-1; D is ambiguous. CDR1 DFQATT and CDR2 SNEGSKA come from the germline V gene (reference sequence). V was shortened by 8 bases and J by 7 bases, with 15 bases between the two germline ends. CDR3 length equals 11 residues. Here the CDR3 reads CSTRAESEQYF. CDR3 DNA sequence: TGCAGTACCCGGGCGGAGAGTGAGCAGTACTTC.

This clonotype has at least ten counts. The chain employs TRBV2 and TRBJ1-1, with D possibly TRBD1 on 6 matching bases. The CDR3 consists of 14 residues. Germline CDR1 SNHLY, CDR2 FYNNEI. V lost 7 bases to trimming and J lost 0 bases, with 12 bases between them. CDR3 loop: CASTRQVMNTEAFF. As DNA, the CDR3 is TGTGCCAGCACAAGACAGGTCATGAACACTGAAGCTTTCTTT.

This clonotype was seen ten or more times. This chain connects TRBV6-1 to TRBJ2-1; tentative D call: TRBD1 (6 bases). This CDR3 contains 15 residues. V gave up 6 bases and J gave up 0 bases, with 12 bases separating them. Germline loops: CDR1 MNHNS, CDR2 SASEGT. The CDR3 loop reads CASSRDTSSYNEQFF. Here the CDR3 DNA reads TGTGCCAGCAGCAGGGACACCTCCTCCTACAATGAGCAGTTCTTC.